This TCR beta chain is from a study of CD8+ T cells in alopecia areata. Study results and caveats: Normal skin's resident alphabeta T cells are also sequenced in scalp samples.

cDNA serving as the sequencing template came from extracted, reverse transcribed RNA. The protocol was immunoSEQ multiplex PCR, while the TCRdb copy is restricted to in-frame clones and leaves out a portion. In the table there are 110,000 to 150,000 clones, roughly 52% of which are singletons. The treatment denotes: oral pan-JAK inhibitor, 5-10 mg twice daily. Turning to this clone: Antigen specificity is unknown.

This CDR3 contains 16 residues. Germline CDR1 MNHEY, CDR2 SVGAGI. The J segment lost 1 base and the V segment lost 4 bases, leaving 3 bases of the junction unmatched. The starting material was CD8+ T cells sorted from blood, obtained at week 4, from a patient treated with tofacitinib. This clonotype was obtained from a human donor with alopecia areata. This chain connects TRBV6-5 to TRBJ2-5; TRBD2 aligns across 13 bases. The CDR3 protein is CASSSGTSGVQETQYF. The CDR3 region has the DNA TGTGCCAGCAGTTCCGGGACTAGCGGGGTCCAAGAGACCCAGTACTTC.